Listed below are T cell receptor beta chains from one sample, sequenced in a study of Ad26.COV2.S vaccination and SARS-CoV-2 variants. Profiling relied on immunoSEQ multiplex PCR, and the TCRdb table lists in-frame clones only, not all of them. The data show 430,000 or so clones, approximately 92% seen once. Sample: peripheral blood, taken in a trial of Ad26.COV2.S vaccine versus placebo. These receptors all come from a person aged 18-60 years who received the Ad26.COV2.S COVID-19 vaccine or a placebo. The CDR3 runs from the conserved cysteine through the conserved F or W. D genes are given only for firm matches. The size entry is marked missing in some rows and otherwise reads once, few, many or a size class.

DNA: TGCGCCAGCAGCTTGGGTTGGGGGCGCGTCGACGAGCAGTACTTC
CDR3: CASSLGWGRVDEQYF
size: once
V: TRBV5-1
J: TRBJ2-7
D: -

DNA: TGTGCCAGCAGCGCGACAGGAACAACTAATGAAAAACTGTTTTTT
CDR3: CASSATGTTNEKLFF
size: -
V: TRBV9
J: TRBJ1-4
D: -

DNA: TGTGCCAGCAGCTTGGGGACAGACTCCTACAATGAGCAGTTCTTC
CDR3: CASSLGTDSYNEQFF
size: -
V: TRBV5-4
J: TRBJ2-1
D: -

DNA: TGTGCCAGCAGCCATTCCTATCGGGGGGTGGCAGAGACCCAGTACTTC
CDR3: CASSHSYRGVAETQYF
size: -
V: TRBV7-2
J: TRBJ2-5
D: TRBD2

DNA: TGTGCCAGCAGAGAACGGGGCCTAACTAATGAAAAACTGTTTTTT
CDR3: CASRERGLTNEKLFF
size: -
V: TRBV2
J: TRBJ1-4
D: -

DNA: TGCAGCGTTGCGCCTAGCGGGAGCACAGATACGCAGTATTTT
CDR3: CSVAPSGSTDTQYF
size: -
V: TRBV29-1
J: TRBJ2-3
D: TRBD2

DNA: TGTGCCATACGGGGGCCAGACACCGGGGAGCTGTTTTTT
CDR3: CAIRGPDTGELFF
size: -
V: TRBV6-5
J: TRBJ2-2
D: -

DNA: TGTGCCAGCAGTTACTCGGGGTCTAGACAGAGAAGCACAGATACGCAGTATTTT
CDR3: CASSYSGSRQRSTDTQYF
size: -
V: TRBV6-2/TRBV6-3
J: TRBJ2-3
D: -

DNA: TGTGCCAGCAGCTTCGGCACTAGAAAAGAGACCCAGTACTTC
CDR3: CASSFGTRKETQYF
size: -
V: TRBV5-6
J: TRBJ2-5
D: -

DNA: TGTGCCTGGAGTCCAGGAGGACTAGCCTTCTACGAGCAGTACTTC
CDR3: CAWSPGGLAFYEQYF
size: -
V: TRBV30
J: TRBJ2-7
D: TRBD2

DNA: TGTGCCAGCAGTTTACAGGGATCCTATGGCTACACCTTC
CDR3: CASSLQGSYGYTF
size: -
V: TRBV12-3/TRBV12-4
J: TRBJ1-2
D: -